The 13 T cell receptor beta chains below were found in one sample sequenced in a study of blood T cell repertoires in COVID-19. Sequencing used immunoSEQ multiplex PCR; TCRdb keeps in-frame clones, though not all of them. The sample carries about 81,000 clones, 84% recorded once. Sequencing was done on a sample of peripheral blood. Receptors were obtained from a human donor in a cohort sampled during active COVID-19.

This rearrangement joins TRBV5-1 to TRBJ2-7; 10 bases line up with TRBD1. V trimming: 2 bases; J trimming: 4 bases; junction bases outside the gene matches: 3. This CDR3 is 14 amino acids long. Germline CDR1 reads SGHRS; CDR2 reads YFSETQ. CDR3 sequence reads: CASSFGTGEYEQYF. CDR3 coding DNA: TGCGCCAGCAGCTTCGGGACAGGGGAATACGAGCAGTACTTC. Full variable domain (outside the CDR3, taken from reference TRBV5-1 and TRBJ2-7): KAGVTQTPRYLIKTRGQQVTLSCSPISGHRSVSWYQQTPGQGLQFLFEYFSETQRNKGNFPGRFSGRQFSNSRSEMNVSTLELGDSALYLCASSFGTGEYEQYFGPGTRLTVT.

The chain couples TRBV6-5 to TRBJ2-2; maybe TRBD2 (5 bases). The CDR3 covers 14 residues. Trimming took off 6 bases at V and 0 bases at J, with 8 bases between the two ends. CDR1 is MNHEY and CDR2 is SVGAGI in the germline V gene. The DNA for the CDR3 is TGTGCCAGCAGGAGGGCATCGAACACCGGGGAGCTGTTTTTT. Protein sequence: CASRRASNTGELFF.

The chain couples TRBV7-9 to TRBJ2-3, with 7 bases fitting TRBD2. V gave up 5 bases and J gave up 1 base; unmatched junction bases: 3. This CDR3 region has 14 residues. Per the germline V gene, CDR1 is SEHNR and CDR2 is FQNEAQ (reference sequence). The CDR3 region is CASSPSGGTDTQYF. The CDR3, as DNA: TGTGCCAGCAGCCCTAGCGGAGGCACAGATACGCAGTATTTT.

The chain links TRBV4-2 to TRBJ2-4; D is possibly TRBD2 (5 bases). Trimming took off 2 bases at V and 1 base at J, with 15 bases between the two ends. Looked up from germline, CDR1 is LGHNA and CDR2 is YNFKEQ. The CDR3 length is 17 residues. CDR3 amino acids: CASSQKQEGLAKNIQYF. As DNA, the CDR3 is TGTGCCAGCAGCCAAAAGCAAGAGGGTTTGGCCAAAAACATTCAGTACTTC.

The chain has TRBV7-2 and TRBJ1-6; TRBD1 might be the D (5 bases). Germline V gene lookup returns CDR1 SGHTA and CDR2 FQGNSA. This CDR3 has 15 amino acids. The germline V and J ends were trimmed by 1 base and 9 bases, with 13 bases remaining between them. The CDR3 coding sequence is TGTGCCAGCAGCTTAGATCGAAAGGGGCTTTCACCCCTCCACTTT. This sequence encodes CASSLDRKGLSPLHF.

The V call is TRBV11-2, the J call TRBJ2-4, with a weak D call TRBD1 (5 bases). The CDR3 loop spans 19 amino acids. Germline V gene data show CDR1 as SGHAT and CDR2 as FQNNGV. The ends were cut back, 0 bases at V and 3 bases at J, with 21 bases in the middle. In nucleotides, the CDR3 is TGTGCCAGCAGCTTAGATCTCCAAATAAGGACACCGGGCAAAAACATTCAGTACTTC. Translating gives CASSLDLQIRTPGKNIQYF.

J is TRBJ2-3 and V is TRBV2; the D gene is possibly TRBD1 (6 bases). CDR1 is SNHLY, CDR2 FYNNEI, per germline. The V end was cut by 6 bases, the J end by 2 bases, with 21 bases between. The CDR3 runs 17 residues. The CDR3 region has the DNA TGTGCCAGCAGGGCTAACAGGGCGCTGGAATTCACAGATACGCAGTATTTT. This sequence encodes CASRANRALEFTDTQYF.

V usage is TRBV6-5 and J usage is TRBJ1-2; D is ambiguous. V lost 3 bases to trimming and J lost 7 bases, with 15 bases between them. Per the germline V gene, CDR1 is MNHEY and CDR2 is SVGAGI. The CDR3 consists of 14 residues. The CDR3 DNA follows: TGTGCCAGCAGTTATTCACAGTGGGGAGGTGGCTACACCTTC. Translating gives CASSYSQWGGGYTF.

V gene TRBV27 combines with J gene TRBJ1-3, with D possibly TRBD1 on 5 matching bases. V lost 6 bases to trimming and J lost 0 bases, with 6 bases between them. This CDR3 spans 13 amino acids. Germline CDR1 and CDR2: MNHEY and SMNVEV (reference sequence). The DNA for the CDR3 is TGTGCCAGCAGGGGGGGCTCTGGAAACACCATATATTTT. It codes for CASRGGSGNTIYF.

This clone was seen just once. This sequence joins TRBV19 and TRBJ2-5, with a tentative D call TRBD2 (6 bases). Trimming cost V 4 bases and J 5 bases, with 11 bases left between them. CDR1 and CDR2 (germline): LNHDA, SQIVND (reference sequence). The length of the CDR3 is 13 residues. The DNA of the CDR3 is TGTGCCAGTAGTAGTCGGAGGGATGAGACCCAGTACTTC. This codes for CASSSRRDETQYF. Full variable domain (remainder filled in from reference TRBV19 and TRBJ2-5): DGGITQSPKYLFRKEGQNVTLSCEQNLNHDAMYWYRQDPGQGLRLIYYSQIVNDFQKGDIAEGYSVSREKKESFPLTVTSAQKNPTAFYLCASSSRRDETQYFGPGTRLLVL.

The chain combines TRBV7-3 with TRBJ2-5; 10 bases agree with TRBD2. CDR1 is SGHTA and CDR2 is FQGTGA in the germline V gene. The CDR3 is 18 residues long. Trimming took 1 base from V and 1 from J; bases not matched to a gene: 9. The CDR3 loop reads CASSLIGLAGDPQETQYF. In nucleotides, the CDR3 is TGTGCCAGCAGCTTAATAGGTCTAGCGGGGGATCCCCAAGAGACCCAGTACTTC.

The chain is built from TRBV24-1 and TRBJ2-3; 10 positions agree with TRBD2. The CDR3 is 17 amino acids. The V and J ends lost 4 bases and 2 bases, in that order; junction bases with no gene match: 8. The germline CDR1 and CDR2 sequences are KGHDR and SFDVKD. CDR3 sequence (DNA): TGTGCCACCAGTGAAGGCACTAGCGGGGTATCCACAGATACGCAGTATTTT. This sequence encodes CATSEGTSGVSTDTQYF.

This chain uses TRBV28 with TRBJ1-6, with TRBD1 matching 10 bases. V lost 2 bases to trimming and J lost 9 bases; unmatched junction nucleotides: 13. The V gene's germline CDR1 is MDHEN and CDR2 SYDVKM. This CDR3 comprises 18 residues. The CDR3 nucleotides read TGTGCCAGCAGTTTACTTGGGACAGGGGTAACCAGCGGTTCACCCCTCCACTTT. Amino acids: CASSLLGTGVTSGSPLHF.